This TCR beta chain was identified during a study of OX40 agonist ivuxolimab in advanced cancers. Repertoires were generated with immunoSEQ multiplex PCR, while TCRdb's copy carries only in-frame clones and drops some. The data show about 22,000 clones, about 90% seen once. General observations from the study: Partial responders receiving 0.1-3.0 mg/kg showed among the lowest clonal expansion. CD4+ and CD8+ blood T cells expanded clonally by week 6 at 0.1 to 3.0 mg/kg. Nonresponders, in some cases, also had low normalized T-cell clonal expansion.

Concerning this clone: Antigen: not known.

The CDR3 spans 13 residues. The germline gives CDR1 MDHEN, CDR2 SYDVKM. The V end was cut by 7 bases, the J end by 6 bases, with 14 bases between. The TCR was taken from an adult with an advanced solid tumor such as melanoma, head and neck, liver or kidney cancer. This material consisted of CD4+ or CD8+ T cells sorted from blood, taken in a trial of the OX40 agonist ivuxolimab. V gene TRBV28 combines with J gene TRBJ2-3; a weak D match, TRBD1 (5 bases). The CDR3 nucleotides are TGTGCCAGCAAACGACAGAGTCTGGATACGCAGTATTTT. Amino acid sequence: CASKRQSLDTQYF.